This entry lists 24 T cell receptor beta chains sequenced from one sample in a study of pediatric ulcerative colitis. The rectum was sampled with one to two pinch biopsies at colonoscopy. Libraries were prepared by immunoSEQ multiplex PCR; TCRdb keeps only in-frame clonotypes and omits some of them. The sample records about 35,000 clones, roughly 81% being singletons. Material for sequencing was gut tissue. The receptors shown here come from a boy younger than 18 with mild ulcerative colitis.

This clone has just a few counts. The chain links TRBV21-1 to TRBJ1-2; the table's D call, TRBD1, was not checked against the DNA. TRBV21-1 is flagged as a pseudogene. The CDR3 spans 14 residues. The CDR3 nucleotides are TGTGCCAGCGGAGGGACAGGGGGCGACTATGGCTACACCTTC. Its protein is CASGGTGGDYGYTF.

This clone appeared a few times. The rearrangement links TRBV4-2 to TRBJ2-3, with 7 bases lining up with TRBD2. Germline trimming cut 4 bases from V and 6 bases from J; bases unmatched to any gene: 10. CDR1 LGHNA and CDR2 YNFKEQ come from the germline V gene. CDR3 length: 15 amino acids. CDR3: CASSPRSGAGDTQYF. The CDR3 DNA follows: TGTGCCAGCAGCCCCCGGAGCGGGGCGGGGGATACGCAGTATTTT.

The genes are TRBV6-1 and TRBJ2-5; tentatively, D is TRBD1 or TRBD2 (5 bases each). The germline CDR1 and CDR2 sequences are MNHNS and SASEGT. The CDR3 has 18 residues. V was clipped by 0 bases and J by 5 bases, with 22 bases between them. CDR3 nucleotide sequence: TGTGCCAGCAGTGAAGCCCGGGTATGGAGCAGGGACGGGGAGACCCAGTACTTC. Amino acids: CASSEARVWSRDGETQYF.

The rearrangement joins TRBV30 to TRBJ1-2; possibly TRBD1 for D (5 bases). This CDR3 contains 15 residues. Trimming stripped 3 bases from V and 7 bases from J, with 21 bases between. CDR1 and CDR2 from the germline V gene are GTSNPN and SVGIG (reference sequence). Here the CDR3 reads CAWSDTPGLRRGYTF. The CDR3 bases are TGTGCCTGGAGCGACACGCCGGGGCTACGTCGTGGCTACACCTTC.

This rearrangement joins TRBV29-1 to TRBJ1-2; no firm D call. CDR1 and CDR2 (germline): SQVTM, ANQGSEA. Deletions cut 1 base from V and 4 bases from J, with 13 bases between. The CDR3 loop spans 14 amino acids. The chain's CDR3 is CSVEGQSSPYGYTF. CDR3 bases: TGCAGCGTTGAAGGTCAGAGCAGTCCCTATGGCTACACCTTC.

This clone came up once. The chain carries TRBV19 and TRBJ1-1; TRBD1 agrees at 7 bases. CDR1 and CDR2 from the germline V gene are LNHDA and SQIVND (reference sequence). This CDR3 is built from 12 residues. V shed 4 bases, J shed 10 bases, and the junction held 6 bases outside the gene matches. The CDR3: CASSRRDRPAFF. The CDR3 coding sequence is TGTGCCAGTAGTAGAAGGGACAGACCAGCTTTCTTT.

The V gene is TRBV7-9, the J gene TRBJ1-2; a possible D gene is TRBD1 (6 bases). The CDR3 is made up of 15 amino acids. Germline-derived CDR1 and CDR2 are SEHNR and FQNEAQ (reference sequence). Trimming shortened V by 1 base and J by 4 bases, and 13 bases separated the two germline ends. Written as DNA, the CDR3 is TGTGCCAGCAGCTTAGAGTCTCTGGACAGCTATGGCTACACCTTC. This codes for CASSLESLDSYGYTF.

The chain joins TRBV5-1 to TRBJ2-5; the match to TRBD2 covers 9 bases. The CDR3 has 14 residues. CDR1 and CDR2 (germline): SGHRS, YFSETQ. V shed 5 bases and J 5 bases; nucleotides not matched to a gene: 7. In nucleotides, the CDR3 is TGCGCCAGCAGAGCACCGGGACTAGCTGAGACCCAGTACTTC. Protein sequence: CASRAPGLAETQYF.

In its sample, this clone was seen once. The chain joins TRBV9 to TRBJ1-1; D gene ambiguous. Germline CDR1 is SGDLS and CDR2 is YYNGEE. Trimming cost V 4 bases and J 7 bases, with 17 bases left between them. The CDR3 totals 14 residues. The CDR3 DNA reads TGTGCCAGCAGCCCAAGGGCCGGGCTCGGTGAAGCTTTCTTT. Protein product: CASSPRAGLGEAFF.

The table lists this clone with a few counts. This chain links TRBV5-1 with TRBJ1-6; D is undetermined. This CDR3 has 15 residues. Germline assignment: CDR1 SGHRS and CDR2 YFSETQ. V lost 4 bases, J lost 7 bases, and 15 bases lay in between. The DNA for the CDR3 is TGCGCCAGCAGCGAGGACGGGGATGAGAATTCACCCCTCCACTTT. Translation gives CASSEDGDENSPLHF.

The V call is TRBV19, the J call TRBJ1-3; a weak D match, TRBD1 (5 bases). The CDR3 is 16 amino acids. Deletions cut 1 base from V and 0 bases from J, with 10 bases between. Germline V CDR1 and CDR2: LNHDA, SQIVND (reference sequence). CDR3 sequence: CASSIGQLLSGNTIYF. Written as DNA, the CDR3 is TGTGCCAGTAGTATAGGACAGCTACTCTCTGGAAACACCATATATTTT.

The chain has TRBV30 and TRBJ1-1; 9 bases line up with TRBD1. The CDR3 spans 15 residues. Trimming at V came to 2 bases and at J to 4 bases, leaving 8 bases not matched to a gene. The germline V gene has CDR1 GTSNPN and CDR2 SVGIG (reference sequence). The CDR3 DNA is TGTGCCTGGAGTTTGACAGGGGGGGCCGGCACTGAAGCTTTCTTT. Encoded protein: CAWSLTGGAGTEAFF.

V is TRBV19 and J is TRBJ2-3, with 7 positions matching TRBD2. The CDR3 sequence is 11 residues long. With 9 bases clipped from V and 3 bases from J, the junction kept 0 bases outside the gene matches. Germline V gene data show CDR1 as LNHDA and CDR2 as SQIVND (reference sequence). CDR3 in DNA: TGTGCCAGACTAGCGACAGATACGCAGTATTTT. Its protein product is CARLATDTQYF.

The V gene is TRBV6-1, the J gene TRBJ1-4; D is unclear. CDR1 MNHNS and CDR2 SASEGT come from the germline V gene. The V and J ends lost 7 bases and 10 bases respectively, with 19 bases between them. The CDR3 length is 14 residues. For the CDR3, the DNA is TGTGCCAGCACCTCGATTTCAGGTGTTGGAAAACTGTTTTTT. It encodes CASTSISGVGKLFF.

The genes are TRBV4-1 and TRBJ1-2, with no clear D. CDR3 size: 13 residues. Germline CDR1 is MGHRA and CDR2 is YSYEKL. V was shortened by 1 base and J by 6 bases, with 9 bases between the two germline ends. CDR3 loop: CASSQAKGNGYTF. CDR3 nucleotide sequence: TGCGCCAGCAGCCAAGCGAAAGGCAATGGCTACACCTTC.

The J gene is TRBJ1-2, the V gene TRBV30; tentatively, D is TRBD1 (5 bases). This CDR3 has 12 amino acids. The ends were cut back, 1 base at V and 7 bases at J, with 10 bases in the middle. Germline CDR1 and CDR2: GTSNPN and SVGIG (reference sequence). The CDR3 is CAWSGGRIGYTF. The CDR3 DNA sequence: TGTGCCTGGAGTGGGGGACGGATTGGCTACACCTTC.

The chain couples TRBV15 to TRBJ2-3; 8 bases are a match to TRBD2. This CDR3 is 19 amino acids long. Unmatched junction bases numbered 13, after V lost 0 bases and J lost 2 bases. Germline values: CDR1 LNHNV, CDR2 YYDKDF (reference sequence). CDR3: CATSRDHLVAGGSTDTQYF. In DNA, the CDR3 is TGTGCCACCAGCAGAGATCACCTTGTGGCGGGGGGTTCCACAGATACGCAGTATTTT.

The chain carries TRBV19 and TRBJ1-3; D unclear. V lost 3 bases and J lost 8, with 11 bases in between. Per the germline V gene, CDR1 is LNHDA and CDR2 is SQIVND (reference sequence). The length of the CDR3 is 13 residues. The CDR3 loop is CASSIKYVDTIYF. CDR3 sequence (DNA): TGTGCCAGTAGTATTAAGTATGTGGACACCATATATTTT. Based on the CDR3 plus reference TRBV19 and TRBJ1-3, the full variable domain is DGGITQSPKYLFRKEGQNVTLSCEQNLNHDAMYWYRQDPGQGLRLIYYSQIVNDFQKGDIAEGYSVSREKKESFPLTVTSAQKNPTAFYLCASSIKYVDTIYFGEGSWLTVV.

This clone was picked up a small number of times. Germline is not matched at one junction end, which may reflect a read error. The chain joins TRBV2 to TRBJ1-2; D unclear. Germline V gene data show CDR1 as SNHLY and CDR2 as FYNNEI. CDR3 length: 13 amino acids. CDR3 sequence (DNA): TGTGCCCGCAGGACCCAGCTGCCTTATGGCTACACCTTC. Translating gives CARRTQLPYGYTF.

The rearrangement links TRBV5-8 to TRBJ1-2; TRBD1 matches 8 bases. Trimming at V came to 0 bases and at J to 8 bases, leaving 18 bases not matched to a gene. The CDR3 spans 18 residues. Germline V gives CDR1 SGHTS, CDR2 YDEGEE. The CDR3 sequence is CASSLDISMDREKSGYTF. CDR3 DNA sequence: TGTGCCAGCAGCTTGGATATTAGCATGGACAGGGAGAAAAGCGGCTACACCTTC.

J is TRBJ2-7 and V is TRBV7-3, with 11 bases matching TRBD2. In germline, CDR1 is SGHTA, CDR2 FQGTGA. This CDR3 contains 13 residues. J gave up 6 bases and V 2 bases, and 0 bases lay outside the gene matches. The CDR3 bases are TGTGCCAGCAGCTTACTAGCGGGGGGCGAGCAGTACTTC. It yields the protein CASSLLAGGEQYF.

The rearrangement links TRBV7-2 to TRBJ1-2, with 10 bases identical to TRBD1. The CDR3 runs 15 residues. The trim removed 4 bases at V and 6 bases at J, leaving 8 bases unmatched. Germline assignment: CDR1 SGHTA and CDR2 FQGNSA. Written as DNA, the CDR3 is TGTGCCAGCAGCTCCTCTAGACAGGGGGCGAATGGCTACACCTTC. Translated, it gives CASSSSRQGANGYTF.

This clone was seen only a few times. J is TRBJ2-7 and V is TRBV4-1; D not certain. Trimming left V 0 bases short and J 0 bases short, with 15 bases between. CDR1 is MGHRA and CDR2 is YSYEKL in the germline V gene. The CDR3 is made up of 17 amino acids. The CDR3 here is CASSQDNTPLGSYEQYF. As DNA, the CDR3 is TGCGCCAGCAGCCAAGATAACACCCCCCTGGGCTCCTACGAGCAGTACTTC.

The rearrangement links TRBV10-3 to TRBJ1-2; TRBD1 might be the D (5 bases). Trimming pared 7 bases from V and 1 base from J, leaving 10 bases between. CDR3 size: 13 residues. Germline V CDR1 and CDR2: ENHRY, SYGVKD. The CDR3 region has the DNA TGTGCCATCAAGTCGGGGGTTAACTATGGCTACACCTTC. Translation: CAIKSGVNYGYTF.